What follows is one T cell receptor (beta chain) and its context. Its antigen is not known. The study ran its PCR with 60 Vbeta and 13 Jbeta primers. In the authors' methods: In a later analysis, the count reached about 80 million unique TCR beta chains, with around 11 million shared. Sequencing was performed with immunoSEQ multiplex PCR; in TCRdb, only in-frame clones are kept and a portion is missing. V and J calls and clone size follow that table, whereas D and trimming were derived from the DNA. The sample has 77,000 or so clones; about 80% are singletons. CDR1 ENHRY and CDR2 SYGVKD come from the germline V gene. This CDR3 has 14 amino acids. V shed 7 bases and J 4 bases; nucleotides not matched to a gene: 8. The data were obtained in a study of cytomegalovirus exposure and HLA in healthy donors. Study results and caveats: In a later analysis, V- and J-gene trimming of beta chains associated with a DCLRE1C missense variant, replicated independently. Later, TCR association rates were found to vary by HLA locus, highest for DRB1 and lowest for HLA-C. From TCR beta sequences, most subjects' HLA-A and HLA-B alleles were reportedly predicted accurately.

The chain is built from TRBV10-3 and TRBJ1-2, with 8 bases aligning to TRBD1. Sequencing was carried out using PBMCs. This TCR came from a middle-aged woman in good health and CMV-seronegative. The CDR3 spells CAINPTGDGYGYTF. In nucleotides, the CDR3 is TGTGCCATCAACCCGACAGGGGACGGCTATGGCTACACCTTC.